Below, one T cell receptor beta chain is given with its context. Its antigen is undetermined. TCRB was sequenced at Survey level resolution. Assay used: immunoSEQ multiplex PCR; TCRdb lists only in-frame clones, some missing. The sample has 8,500 to 10,000 clones, approximately 83% seen once; the top ten hold approximately 0.6%. This CDR3 contains 14 residues. CDR1 and CDR2 (germline): SGHNT, YENEEA. V lost 8 bases and J lost 3, with 11 bases in between. The data belong to a study of follicular helper T cells after annual influenza vaccination. Time point indicated: 2013-2014 season, 7 days after vaccination. Community-dwelling subjects without influenza vaccination in the prior 6 months were enrolled. Study findings and constraints: Just roughly 8.5-20% of cells analyzed had recovered productive TCRB sequences.

The sequence was collected from an adult who received the influenza vaccine. This material consisted of CXCR5- memory CD4+ T cells sorted from blood, taken 7 days after influenza vaccination. This chain uses TRBV11-3 with TRBJ2-6; D is unresolved. The CDR3 loop reads CASRGAGGANVLTF. The CDR3 DNA reads TGTGCCAGCCGAGGTGCAGGTGGGGCCAACGTCCTGACTTTC.